This section outlines one TCR beta chain sequence together with its context. Its antigen is not known. The CDR3 has 13 amino acids. The germline V and J ends were trimmed by 10 bases and 6 bases, with 16 bases remaining between them. The germline CDR1 and CDR2 sequences are SNHLY and FYNNEI. This specimen belongs to a study of vaccination and CD4 T cells after COVID-19. Study as a whole: Investigators stimulated cells with overlapping spike peptides drawn from SARS-CoV-2, HCoV-NL63, HCoV-OC43 and HCoV-229E. Study-level points and caveats: Convalescent patients' clones that were vaccine-specific were spike mono-reactive in 304 of 307 cases.

Specified treatment: roughly 10-day PBMC culture with coronavirus spike peptide pools or control peptides (ViraFEST assay). T cells were expanded with peptide pools, and expanded clonotypes were identified by TCR sequencing. With the Oncomine TCR Beta short-read assay, DNA from cultured CD4+ T cells was sequenced. Investigators obtained genomic DNA by extraction from cultured CD4+ T cells. TCRdb used MiXCR to reprocess the PCR reads, holding one entry per CDR3 protein. The repertoire has 12,000 to 15,000 distinct CDR3 sequences, 52% of them found once; the top ten carry around 7.9%. The chain links TRBV2 to TRBJ1-5, with TRBD1 as a possible D gene (5 bases). The TCR comes from a human donor who had recovered from COVID-19. The sequenced sample was CD4+ T cells from blood, cultured in vitro. For the CDR3, the DNA is TGTGCCACCGCCCCAGGGAGCGCTCAGCCCCAGCATTTT. Amino acids: CATAPGSAQPQHF.